The 11 T cell receptor beta chains reported below all come from one sample, sequenced in a study of blood T cell repertoires in COVID-19. TCRdb's copy holds only in-frame clones and misses some; the assay was immunoSEQ multiplex PCR. The table has over 200,000 clones, about nine tenths seen once; the top ten hold approximately 10%. The sequenced sample consisted of peripheral blood. These receptors were taken from a man in his fifties with COVID-19, enrolled during active disease.

The rearrangement uses TRBV28 and TRBJ1-6; TRBD1 matches 9 bases. This CDR3 contains 15 residues. V gave up 4 bases and J gave up 9 bases; unmatched junction bases: 7. The germline V gene encodes CDR1 MDHEN and CDR2 SYDVKM. CDR3 loop: CASSSDRGGGSPLHF. CDR3 DNA: TGTGCCAGCAGTTCGGACAGGGGAGGAGGTTCACCCCTCCACTTT.

As regards this clone: An end of the junction differs from the germline gene, which may be a read error. The V gene is TRBV2, the J gene TRBJ2-5; 8 nucleotides line up with TRBD1. Germline-derived CDR1 and CDR2 are SNHLY and FYNNEI. The CDR3 is made up of 15 amino acids. As DNA, the CDR3 is TGTGCCAGCAGAGAAGACAGGGGACAACGAGAGACCCAGTACTTC. This sequence encodes CASREDRGQRETQYF.

This rearrangement joins TRBV30 to TRBJ2-2; 16 bases match TRBD2. The CDR3 is 16 amino acids. V lost 4 bases to trimming and J lost 6 bases; unmatched junction nucleotides: 5. The germline V gene encodes CDR1 GTSNPN and CDR2 SVGIG (reference sequence). This CDR3 is CAWIGTSGGEAGELFF. CDR3 DNA sequence: TGTGCCTGGATTGGGACTAGCGGGGGGGAGGCCGGGGAGCTGTTTTTT.

This sequence joins TRBV18 and TRBJ2-1; D is possibly TRBD1 (5 bases). This CDR3 is built from 15 residues. V was shortened by 0 bases and J by 2 bases, with 8 bases between the two germline ends. Germline assignment: CDR1 KGHSH and CDR2 LQKENI. The CDR3 DNA reads as TGTGCCAGCTCACCACCGTCAGGGACCTACAATGAGCAGTTCTTC. Amino acid sequence: CASSPPSGTYNEQFF.

This chain links TRBV10-2 with TRBJ1-5; weak D call: TRBD1 (6 bases). This CDR3 has 14 residues. The V and J ends lost 5 bases and 0 bases respectively, with 8 bases between them. The V gene's germline CDR1 is WSHSY and CDR2 SAAADI. The CDR3 bases are TGCGCCAGCAGTCGGACAGATAGCAATCAGCCCCAGCATTTT. Its translation: CASSRTDSNQPQHF.

In DNA form, the CDR3 reads TGTGCCAGTAGTACCCCGGGACAGGGGACGGGCTACACCTTC. This codes for CASSTPGQGTGYTF. The V gene is TRBV19, the J gene TRBJ1-2; 10 nucleotides match TRBD1. The CDR3 has 14 amino acids. J gave up 8 bases and V 4 bases, and 7 bases lay outside the gene matches. The germline gives CDR1 LNHDA, CDR2 SQIVND (reference sequence).

V is TRBV5-4 and J is TRBJ2-7, with D perhaps matching TRBD2 (7 bases). The germline V gene has CDR1 SGHNT and CDR2 YYREEE (reference sequence). V was trimmed by 0 bases and J by 1 base, leaving 17 bases between them. The CDR3 runs to 17 residues. CDR3 loop: CASSLVGAGDPSYEQYF. Written as DNA, the CDR3 is TGTGCCAGCAGCTTGGTGGGGGCGGGGGATCCGTCCTACGAGCAGTACTTC. Full variable domain (rest looked up from reference TRBV5-4 and TRBJ2-7): ETGVTQSPTHLIKTRGQQVTLRCSSQSGHNTVSWYQQALGQGPQFIFQYYREEENGRGNFPPRFSGLQFPNYSSELNVNALELDDSALYLCASSLVGAGDPSYEQYFGPGTRLTVT.

The chain links TRBV19 to TRBJ2-7; D might be TRBD2 (6 bases). Looked up from germline, CDR1 is LNHDA and CDR2 is SQIVND (reference sequence). The CDR3 is 16 residues long. Trimming shortened V by 5 bases and J by 2 bases, and 19 bases separated the two germline ends. CDR3 region: CASSGLMGGTTYEQYF. CDR3 coding DNA: TGTGCCAGTAGTGGTCTGATGGGCGGGACGACCTACGAGCAGTACTTC.

V and J are TRBV21-1 and TRBJ2-3; the D call in the table, TRBD2, was not verified against the DNA. TRBV21-1 is reported as a pseudogene. The CDR3 runs 18 residues. The CDR3 DNA reads as TGTGCCAGCAGCAAAGCGCTGGCGGGGAGCGGGTACGCAGATACGCAGTATTTT. Translation gives CASSKALAGSGYADTQYF.

The gene calls are TRBV7-3 and TRBJ2-5; 8 positions agree with TRBD2. The germline V gene encodes CDR1 SGHTA and CDR2 FQGTGA. J was trimmed by 1 base and V by 2 bases; bases with no gene match: 3. The CDR3 is 15 residues long. This CDR3 reads CASSLAGGTQETQYF. The CDR3 DNA sequence: TGTGCCAGCAGCTTAGCGGGGGGAACCCAAGAGACCCAGTACTTC.

This chain links TRBV20-1 with TRBJ1-5; maybe TRBD1 (5 bases). The germline V gene has CDR1 DFQATT and CDR2 SNEGSKA (reference sequence). The CDR3 runs to 14 residues. The ends were cut back, 3 bases at V and 9 bases at J, with 18 bases in the middle. DNA of the CDR3: TGCAGTGCTAGTCCCTTGGACACCCAAGGGCCCCAGCATTTT. It is translated as CSASPLDTQGPQHF.